The following is a T cell receptor (beta chain) sequence with its context. Its antigen is undetermined. The data were obtained in a study of post-analysis software for immune sequencing data. Study outcomes and limitations: Higher frequency in patients than in controls was seen for about five TRBV segments, with TRBV5-6, TRBV5-1 and TRBV20-1 among them. For normalized Chao1 diversity, multiple sclerosis patients scored significantly lower than controls did.

Unique-molecular-identifier-tagged TCR beta cDNA libraries were used. Starting from approximately 1 to 10 million T cells, the study yielded 500,000 or so cDNA molecules. TCRdb used MiXCR to reprocess the PCR reads, holding one entry per CDR3 protein. The repertoire holds approximately 730,000 distinct CDR3 sequences, roughly 46% seen once, with roughly 4.5% in the top ten. Trimming shortened V by 5 bases and J by 0 bases, and 11 bases separated the two germline ends. Germline CDR1 and CDR2: DFQATT and SNEGSKA (reference sequence). The length of the CDR3 is 14 residues. V is TRBV20-1 and J is TRBJ2-1; D unresolved. This clonotype was obtained from a girl aged 5 to 17 with multiple sclerosis. The sample comprised blood. CDR3 sequence (DNA): TGCAGTGCTGTCAGCGAAAGCTCCTACAATGAGCAGTTCTTC. This sequence encodes CSAVSESSYNEQFF.